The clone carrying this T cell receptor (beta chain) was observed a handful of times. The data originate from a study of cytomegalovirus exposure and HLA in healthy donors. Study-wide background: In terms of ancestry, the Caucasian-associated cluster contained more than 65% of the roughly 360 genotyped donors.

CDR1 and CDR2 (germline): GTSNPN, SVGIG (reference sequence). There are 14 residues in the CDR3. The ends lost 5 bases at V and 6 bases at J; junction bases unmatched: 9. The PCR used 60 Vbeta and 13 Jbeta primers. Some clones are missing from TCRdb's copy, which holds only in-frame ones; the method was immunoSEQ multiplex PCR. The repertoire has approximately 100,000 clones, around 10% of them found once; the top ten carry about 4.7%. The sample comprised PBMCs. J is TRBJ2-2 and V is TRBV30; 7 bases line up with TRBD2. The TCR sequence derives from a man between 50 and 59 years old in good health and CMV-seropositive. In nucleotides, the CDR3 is TGTGCCTGGTGCACCGGGACTATCGCCGGGGAGCTGTTTTTT. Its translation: CAWCTGTIAGELFF.